This is a list of T cell receptor beta chains from one sample in a study of shared clonotypes between healthy human individuals. TCRdb's table, derived via immunoSEQ multiplex PCR, lists solely in-frame clones and lacks some. The table shows under 1,100,000 clones, with about three quarters occurring only once. The sequenced sample was memory CD4+ T cells sorted from blood. These receptors originate from a man between 18 and 35 years old in good health. Both conserved end residues are part of each CDR3. The order of the fields is clone size, V gene, J gene, D gene, CDR3 protein, CDR3 DNA. D genes are given only for firm matches. Clone sizes are given selectively: once, few, many, or a class where the clone is expanded.

size: .; V: TRBV6-6; J: TRBJ2-7; D: TRBD1; CDR3: CASKTGNYEQYF; DNA: TGTGCCAGCAAGACAGGGAACTACGAGCAGTACTTC
size: once; V: TRBV2; J: TRBJ2-1; D: TRBD2; CDR3: CASRKLAGGYNEQFF; DNA: TGTGCCAGCAGAAAACTAGCGGGAGGGTACAATGAGCAGTTCTTC
size: once; V: TRBV4-1; J: TRBJ2-7; D: .; CDR3: CASSLPPRREQYF; DNA: TGCGCCAGCAGCCTTCCGCCCCGCCGCGAGCAGTACTTC
size: .; V: TRBV5-5; J: TRBJ1-4; D: TRBD1; CDR3: CASSPRGQGEKLFF; DNA: TGTGCCAGCAGCCCCAGGGGGCAGGGAGAAAAACTGTTTTTT
size: .; V: TRBV29-1; J: TRBJ2-1; D: TRBD2; CDR3: CSVRTELLAGGPDEQFF; DNA: TGCAGCGTCAGGACAGAGCTACTAGCGGGAGGGCCCGATGAGCAGTTCTTC
size: .; V: TRBV30; J: TRBJ2-2; D: TRBD2; CDR3: CAWSSSRTSGGELFF; DNA: TGTGCCTGGAGTTCATCCCGGACTAGCGGCGGGGAGCTGTTTTTT
size: .; V: TRBV11-2; J: TRBJ2-1; D: TRBD2; CDR3: CASSLGPGTSFHNEQFF; DNA: TGTGCCAGCAGCTTAGGGCCCGGGACTAGCTTCCACAATGAGCAGTTCTTC
size: .; V: TRBV28; J: TRBJ1-2; D: .; CDR3: CASSFSGGRIYGYTF; DNA: TGTGCCAGCAGTTTTTCGGGGGGGAGAATCTATGGCTACACCTTC
size: .; V: TRBV7-2; J: TRBJ2-5; D: TRBD1; CDR3: CASSLGTGSETQYF; DNA: TGTGCCAGCAGTTTAGGGACAGGGAGCGAGACCCAGTACTTC
size: .; V: TRBV5-1; J: TRBJ2-5; D: .; CDR3: CASSPPGGAQETQYF; DNA: TGCGCCAGCAGCCCCCCCGGCGGGGCTCAGGAGACCCAGTACTTC
size: .; V: TRBV18; J: TRBJ2-2; D: .; CDR3: CASSTARVANTGELFF; DNA: TGTGCCAGCTCAACCGCTCGGGTCGCGAACACCGGGGAGCTGTTTTTT
size: .; V: TRBV7-2; J: TRBJ2-7; D: .; CDR3: CASSLVSTGVGPYEQYF; DNA: TGTGCCAGCAGCTTAGTTAGTACCGGGGTTGGGCCTTACGAGCAGTACTTC
size: few; V: TRBV19; J: TRBJ1-1; D: TRBD1; CDR3: CASQQGRGVNTEAFF; DNA: TGTGCCAGTCAACAGGGGAGGGGTGTGAACACTGAAGCTTTCTTT
size: once; V: TRBV2; J: TRBJ2-7; D: .; CDR3: CASATDSYEQYF; DNA: TGTGCCAGCGCGACAGACTCCTACGAGCAGTACTTC
size: many; V: TRBV11-2; J: TRBJ1-4; D: TRBD1; CDR3: CASSLSQGAEKLFF; DNA: TGTGCCAGCAGCTTATCCCAGGGGGCGGAAAAACTGTTTTTT
size: .; V: TRBV12-5; J: TRBJ2-7; D: TRBD1; CDR3: CASGLIVDRGYEQYF; DNA: TGTGCTAGTGGTTTGATCGTCGACAGGGGGTACGAGCAGTACTTC
size: .; V: TRBV7-6; J: TRBJ2-2; D: TRBD2; CDR3: CASSAGTSGSHGELFF; DNA: TGTGCCAGCAGCGCAGGGACTAGCGGGAGTCACGGGGAGCTGTTTTTT
size: .; V: TRBV7-2; J: TRBJ2-3; D: .; CDR3: CASSLVEGIRTDTQYF; DNA: TGTGCCAGCAGCTTAGTGGAGGGCATCCGCACAGATACGCAGTATTTT
size: .; V: TRBV30; J: TRBJ2-7; D: .; CDR3: CAWSVRIPGVLSSYEQYF; DNA: TGTGCCTGGAGTGTACGTATCCCCGGCGTCCTAAGCTCCTACGAGCAGTACTTC
size: .; V: TRBV5-6; J: TRBJ2-5; D: .; CDR3: CASSFRATPPETQYF; DNA: TGTGCCAGCAGCTTTCGGGCCACTCCTCCAGAGACCCAGTACTTC
size: .; V: TRBV19; J: TRBJ1-1; D: .; CDR3: CASRNAGANTEAFF; DNA: TGTGCCAGTAGAAATGCAGGGGCGAACACTGAAGCTTTCTTT
size: .; V: TRBV2; J: TRBJ1-1; D: .; CDR3: CASSWAETLANTEAFF; DNA: TGTGCCAGCAGTTGGGCAGAGACCCTCGCGAACACTGAAGCTTTCTTT
size: few; V: TRBV6-6; J: TRBJ2-3; D: .; CDR3: CASSFGASTDTQYF; DNA: TGTGCCAGCAGTTTTGGAGCTAGCACAGATACGCAGTATTTT
size: .; V: TRBV18; J: TRBJ2-5; D: TRBD1; CDR3: CASSPVGQIETQYF; DNA: TGTGCCAGCTCACCAGTGGGACAGATAGAGACCCAGTACTTC
size: few; V: TRBV10-2; J: TRBJ1-2; D: .; CDR3: CASSDLGYGYTF; DNA: TGCGCCAGCAGTGATTTGGGCTATGGCTACACCTTC
size: .; V: TRBV28; J: TRBJ2-7; D: .; CDR3: CASSSGTEPYEQYF; DNA: TGTGCCAGCAGTTCCGGGACTGAGCCCTACGAGCAGTACTTC
size: .; V: TRBV11-2; J: TRBJ2-4; D: TRBD2; CDR3: CASSLGAGGPVSKNIQYF; DNA: TGTGCCAGCAGCTTAGGAGCGGGAGGGCCGGTGAGCAAAAACATTCAGTACTTC
size: .; V: TRBV27; J: TRBJ2-3; D: .; CDR3: CASSNYRTDTQYF; DNA: TGTGCCAGCAGCAACTACAGGACAGATACGCAGTATTTT
size: .; V: TRBV18; J: TRBJ2-5; D: .; CDR3: CASSPGRSGETQYF; DNA: TGTGCCAGCTCACCGGGCAGGTCCGGAGAGACCCAGTACTTC
size: once; V: TRBV7-2; J: TRBJ2-5; D: .; CDR3: CASSLGGSPEETQYF; DNA: TGTGCCAGCAGCTTAGGGGGGAGCCCGGAAGAGACCCAGTACTTC
size: .; V: TRBV5-1; J: TRBJ2-2; D: TRBD1; CDR3: CASSLVQGEAGELFF; DNA: TGCGCCAGCAGCTTGGTACAGGGGGAGGCCGGGGAGCTGTTTTTT
size: .; V: TRBV29-1; J: TRBJ1-2; D: .; CDR3: CSVDINGVNYGYTF; DNA: TGCAGCGTGGATATCAATGGGGTTAACTATGGCTACACCTTC
size: .; V: TRBV2; J: TRBJ2-2; D: TRBD1; CDR3: CASSLQGTGELFF; DNA: TGTGCCAGCTCCTTACAGGGGACCGGGGAGCTGTTTTTT
size: .; V: TRBV27; J: TRBJ1-5; D: TRBD1; CDR3: CASSPTGVQPQHF; DNA: TGTGCCAGCAGTCCCACAGGGGTTCAGCCCCAGCATTTT
size: .; V: TRBV5-1; J: TRBJ1-2; D: TRBD1; CDR3: CASSSEGQGGLYGYTF; DNA: TGCGCCAGCAGCTCCGAGGGACAGGGTGGGCTCTATGGCTACACCTTC
size: few; V: TRBV2; J: TRBJ1-3; D: TRBD1; CDR3: CASRRQGALHGNTIYF; DNA: TGTGCCAGCAGGCGCCAGGGGGCACTTCATGGAAACACCATATATTTT
size: .; V: TRBV13; J: TRBJ1-2; D: TRBD1; CDR3: CASSFDRGRGYTF; DNA: TGTGCCAGCAGCTTTGACAGGGGGCGAGGCTACACCTTC
size: .; V: TRBV4-3; J: TRBJ1-2; D: TRBD1; CDR3: CASSQVRQGARGYTF; DNA: TGCGCCAGCAGCCAAGTTCGACAGGGGGCACGTGGCTACACCTTC
size: .; V: TRBV30; J: TRBJ1-6; D: TRBD1; CDR3: CAWMGQAKNSPLHF; DNA: TGTGCCTGGATGGGACAGGCGAAGAATTCACCCCTCCACTTT
size: few; V: TRBV7-2; J: TRBJ2-7; D: TRBD2; CDR3: CASSLAGRGAYEQYF; DNA: TGTGCCAGCAGCTTAGCCGGGCGGGGGGCCTACGAGCAGTACTTC